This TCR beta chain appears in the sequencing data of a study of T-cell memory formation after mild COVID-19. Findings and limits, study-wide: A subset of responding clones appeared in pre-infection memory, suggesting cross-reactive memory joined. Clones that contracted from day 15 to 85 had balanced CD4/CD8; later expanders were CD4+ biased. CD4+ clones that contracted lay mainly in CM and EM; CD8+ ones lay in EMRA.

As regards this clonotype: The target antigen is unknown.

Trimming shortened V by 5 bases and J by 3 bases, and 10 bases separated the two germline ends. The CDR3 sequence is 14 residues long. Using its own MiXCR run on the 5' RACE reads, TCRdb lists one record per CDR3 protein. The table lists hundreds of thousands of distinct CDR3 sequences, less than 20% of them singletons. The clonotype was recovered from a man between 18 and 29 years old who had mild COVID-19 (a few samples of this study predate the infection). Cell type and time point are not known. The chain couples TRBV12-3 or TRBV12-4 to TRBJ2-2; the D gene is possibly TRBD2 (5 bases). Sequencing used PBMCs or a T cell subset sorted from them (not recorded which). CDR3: CASSTGLYTGELFF. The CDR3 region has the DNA TGTGCCAGCAGTACTGGACTGTACACCGGGGAGCTGTTTTTT.